Presented here are 2 T cell receptor beta chains from one specimen sequenced in a study of cytomegalovirus exposure and HLA in healthy donors. Primers: 60 Vbeta forward and 13 Jbeta reverse. This table comes from immunoSEQ multiplex PCR, and its TCRdb copy is limited to in-frame clones, with some not included. The table includes over 85,000 clones, approximately 80% detected once. Sequencing was carried out using PBMCs. Receptor source: a female donor in good health and CMV-seronegative.

The chain recombines TRBV6-6 with TRBJ1-2, with 12 bases aligning to TRBD1. The germline gives CDR1 MNHNY, CDR2 SVGAGI (reference sequence). The length of the CDR3 is 15 residues. V trimming: 3 bases; J trimming: 6 bases; junction bases outside the gene matches: 5. DNA for the CDR3: TGTGCCAGCAGTTATGGGACAGGGGGCAGTAATGGCTACACCTTC. Amino acids: CASSYGTGGSNGYTF.

Only a few counts were recorded for this clone. This chain joins TRBV10-3 and TRBJ2-5; D gene uncertain. Looked up from germline, CDR1 is ENHRY and CDR2 is SYGVKD. CDR3 size: 13 residues. V lost 7 bases to trimming and J lost 2 bases, with 11 bases between them. The CDR3 loop reads CAINQGVQETQYF. The CDR3 DNA reads as TGTGCCATCAACCAAGGAGTACAAGAGACCCAGTACTTC.